Included here is one TCR beta chain sequence, with context. This clone was seen only a few times. It lacks a known antigen. Qualities for individual bases were not recorded, and no much larger clone is one base off. The CDR3 measures 8 amino acids from cysteine to phenylalanine. CDR3 DNA only is kept here, 24 bases in frame from base 1. CDR1 and CDR2, per the germline V gene (reference sequence), are MNHEY and SMNVEV. At the junction V is shortened by 9 bases and J by 8 bases, with 4 bases in between. This sample was taken from a study of shared clonotypes between healthy human individuals (dated by TCRdb to 2020 to 2022). For the wider study: A few men and two women, aged 18 to 49 years, made up the cohort. For each donor, three plates each were used for CD4 naive and CD4 memory, two plates were used for CD8 naive, and one plate was used for CD8 memory. Blood TCR repertoires of about 5 healthy adults were deeply sequenced to estimate repertoire size and the extent of clonotype sharing between individuals. To increase sequencing depth and limit assay-specific biases, different laboratories used diverse techniques to prepare libraries and sequence TCR repertoires. Per donor, leukapheresis produced somewhere between about 0.85 and 10 billion PBMCs. Overall results and qualifications from the work: Pairwise subsampling led to the expectation that sequencing depth would affect the degree of clonotype sharing among donors. Even with the large sequencing depth, rarefaction of the sorted-subset datasets indicated that sequencing was incomplete. Sampling was restricted to blood, and TCR repertoires in tissues likely differ from the TCR repertoires found in blood. Higher generation probabilities were observed for clonotypes shared by all four sorted-subset donors than for non-shared clonotypes. Sharing across several donors was observed for 4.5% to 6.5% of naive CD4, over 3% of naive CD8, 2.3% of memory CD4, and about 0.39% of memory CD8 clonotypes. Naive subsets generally had larger estimated clonotype richness than memory subsets. The small number of donors limited the genetic and exposure-history diversity represented.

Using the deep immunoSEQ assay, TCR CDR3 regions were amplified from genomic DNA by multiplex PCR. For each cell subset, the extracted genomic DNA was distributed evenly across all wells of several immunoSEQ 96-well plates, and each plate served as one replicate. For sorted subsets, 150 to 250 ng genomic DNA, equal to 30,000 to 35,000 T cell genomes, was loaded into each replicate PCR. The purified libraries were quantified using a Qubit 3.0 fluorometer, sized with a Bioanalyzer 2100, and then quantified again using the KAPA Library Quantification kit. A separate single-read 150-cycle Illumina NextSeq 550 flow cell was used to sequence each immunoSEQ 96-well plate. The source study handled its data this way. Because only junctional sequences without quality scores were contained in the immunoSEQ output, filtering matching that applied to full-length reads could not be performed. Sequences were annotated with PyIR, a Python wrapper for IgBLAST v1.9, and V/J genes and CDR3 were assigned using IMGT germline references. Reads were filtered out if the reads had weak V/J assignments (E-value above 1e-6), no CDR3, stop codons, out-of-frame junctions, or ambiguous translated residues. V3J clonotypes were defined by identical inferred V gene, J gene, and CDR3 amino acid sequence. Percentage overlap between repertoires was computed as shared unique clonotypes divided by the size of the smaller repertoire. RTK rarefaction, the Chao1 estimator, and Recon v2.1 estimates of unobserved clonotypes were used to assess repertoire richness. For all TCRbeta clonotypes obtained by the gDNA method from several donors, generation probabilities were computed with OLGA. TCRdb limited this immuneACCESS table to in-frame rearrangements with V and J called. A share of clones is missing; checked studies link under half to unresolved V genes, and the rest is unexplained. Clone size and V and J calls were adopted from that table, with D and trimming inferred from the DNA. A total of millions of clones appear in this sample, roughly nine tenths of them only once. The top ten hold roughly 0.15% of the sample.

Donors were healthy HIV-negative adults with no recently reported acute infections or vaccinations. Only Caucasian adults living in Nashville, Tennessee, USA were represented among the donors. CD4+ T cells were enriched by magnetic negative selection; naive cells were then positively selected on CD45RA, and the negative fraction formed the memory subset. Blood was collected by leukapheresis, and PBMCs were isolated by Ficoll-Histopaque density gradient centrifugation and then cryopreserved in liquid nitrogen vapor phase. Analytical flow cytometry was used to check the purity and quantity of every magnetically sorted T cell population. From each sorted fraction, genomic DNA was isolated and quantified by UV absorbance on a Nanodrop 2000c.

Source material: naive CD4+ T cells sorted from blood. The cell subset or site label, as the study defines it: CD45RA+ positively selected. The sequence derives from a man aged 18 to 29 in good health. The chain joins TRBV27 to TRBJ1-2; the D gene is unclear. DNA sequence: TGTGCCAGTGACGGCTACACCTTC. This encodes CASDGYTF.